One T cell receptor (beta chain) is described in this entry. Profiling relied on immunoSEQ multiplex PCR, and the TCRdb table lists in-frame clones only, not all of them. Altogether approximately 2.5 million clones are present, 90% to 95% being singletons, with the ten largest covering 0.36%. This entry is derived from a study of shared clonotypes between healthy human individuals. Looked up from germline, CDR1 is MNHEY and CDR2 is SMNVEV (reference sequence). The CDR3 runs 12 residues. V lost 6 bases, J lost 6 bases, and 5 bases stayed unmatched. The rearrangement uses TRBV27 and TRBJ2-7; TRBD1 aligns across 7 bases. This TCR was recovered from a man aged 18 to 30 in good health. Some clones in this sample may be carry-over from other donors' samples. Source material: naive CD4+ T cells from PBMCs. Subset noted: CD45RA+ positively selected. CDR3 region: CASSKTGLEQYF. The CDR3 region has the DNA TGTGCCAGCAGCAAGACAGGGCTCGAGCAGTACTTC.